The rows below give T cell receptor beta chains drawn from one sample of a study of beta chain features in type 1 diabetes. Data came from immunoSEQ multiplex PCR; TCRdb stores just in-frame clones and leaves some out. The table includes some 270,000 clones, 11% detected once. Material for sequencing was naive CD4+ T cells from blood. The source is a man aged 25-40 years with type 1 diabetes. Both conserved end residues are part of each CDR3. A D gene is named only where the DNA matches it firmly. Clone sizes are given selectively: once, few, many, or a class where the clone is expanded.

NA | TRBJ2-2 | few | TRBV11-2 | TGTGCCAGCAGCTACATAGGGGGTAGGGCCGGGGAGCTGTTTTTT | CASSYIGGRAGELFF
TRBD1 | TRBJ1-1 | NA | TRBV7-9 | TGTGCCAGCAGCCCAAGGGGGCGCGAATCGGTGAACACTGAAGCTTTCTTT | CASSPRGRESVNTEAFF
NA | TRBJ1-5 | NA | TRBV2 | TGTGCCAGCAAGGGGACAACTAATCAGCCCCAGCATTTT | CASKGTTNQPQHF
NA | TRBJ2-7 | NA | TRBV7-9 | TGTGCCAGCAGCTTCGGCGGGCCCTACGAGCAGTACTTC | CASSFGGPYEQYF
TRBD1 | TRBJ1-6 | few | TRBV7-2 | TGTGCCAGCAGCCCCAGACAGGGTTTAAGTTCACCCCTCCACTTT | CASSPRQGLSSPLHF
TRBD2 | TRBJ2-1 | NA | TRBV29-1 | TGCAGCGCTGGAGAGGGGTCTAGCGGGGACAATGAGCAGTTCTTC | CSAGEGSSGDNEQFF
NA | TRBJ2-2 | few | TRBV19 | TGTGCCAGTAGTCAACAGGGTGGCGGGGAGCTGTTTTTT | CASSQQGGGELFF
TRBD1 | TRBJ2-7 | NA | TRBV11-1 | TGTGCCAGCAGCTCGACAGGGGTCGAGCAGTACTTC | CASSSTGVEQYF
NA | TRBJ2-5 | few | TRBV7-2 | TGTGCCAGCAGCCTCCGACTGGGGACCCAGTACTTC | CASSLRLGTQYF
TRBD1 | TRBJ1-6 | few | TRBV18 | TGTGCCAGCTCGTGGGGACAGATCGGATCACCCCTCCACTTT | CASSWGQIGSPLHF
NA | TRBJ1-6 | NA | TRBV5-4 | TGTGCCAGCAGCCCGGGTCAGACACCCCTCCACTTT | CASSPGQTPLHF
NA | TRBJ2-7 | NA | TRBV29-1 | TGCAGCGCCTCGGGGGTGGAGTACGAGCAGTACTTC | CSASGVEYEQYF
TRBD1 | TRBJ1-6 | few | TRBV30 | TGTGCCTGGAGTGACAGGGACAGCCATTTGAATTCACCCCTCCACTTT | CAWSDRDSHLNSPLHF
TRBD2 | TRBJ2-1 | few | TRBV4-1 | TGCGCCAGCAGCCGGCTAGCGGGGGGGCTGGGGAATGAGCAGTTCTTC | CASSRLAGGLGNEQFF
NA | TRBJ1-1 | few | TRBV4-3 | TGCGCCAGCAGCCGCGGGGGGTCGAACACTGAAGCTTTCTTT | CASSRGGSNTEAFF
TRBD1 | TRBJ2-7 | NA | TRBV7-9 | TGTGCCAGCAGCCCCGGGACAGGGGCATACGAGCAGTACTTC | CASSPGTGAYEQYF
NA | TRBJ1-2 | NA | TRBV9 | TGTGCCAGCAGCCCTAGCAGGGGTAACTATGGCTACACCTTC | CASSPSRGNYGYTF
TRBD1 | TRBJ2-3 | NA | TRBV7-7 | TGTGCTAGCAGTCGGACAGGGGCCACAGATACGCAGTATTTT | CASSRTGATDTQYF
TRBD1 | TRBJ2-1 | few | TRBV9 | TGTGCCAGCAGCTCCGGGACAGGAACCTACAATGAGCAGTTCTTC | CASSSGTGTYNEQFF
NA | TRBJ1-2 | NA | TRBV9 | TGTGCCAGCAGCCCAGAGGCGGCTGGCTATGGCTACACCTTC | CASSPEAAGYGYTF
NA | TRBJ1-2 | NA | TRBV4-2 | TGTGCCAGCAGCCAAGAAGGGGTCAAGACGGCCGGCGGCTACACCTTC | CASSQEGVKTAGGYTF
NA | TRBJ1-5 | few | TRBV5-6 | TGTGCCAGCAGCCTCGGCCGGGCCCGGGGTCAGCCCCAGCATTTT | CASSLGRARGQPQHF
TRBD1 | TRBJ1-6 | NA | TRBV5-4 | TGTGCCAGCAGCTTGGGGGACAGGGGTTCACCCCTCCACTTT | CASSLGDRGSPLHF
TRBD1 | TRBJ2-3 | few | TRBV2 | TGTGCCAGCAGACGGACAGGGGGCACAGATACGCAGTATTTT | CASRRTGGTDTQYF
NA | TRBJ1-5 | few | TRBV29-1 | TGCAGCGTTGAAGATGGAGGGAATCAGCCCCAGCATTTT | CSVEDGGNQPQHF
NA | TRBJ1-2 | few | TRBV29-1 | TGCAGCGTTGAGGCTCCAGGCCTGGGCGGCTACACCTTC | CSVEAPGLGGYTF
NA | TRBJ2-5 | NA | TRBV2 | TGTGCCAGCAAGCGGGAAGAGACCCAGTACTTC | CASKREETQYF
TRBD1 | TRBJ1-1 | NA | TRBV18 | TGTGCCACTGCAATCAACGACAGGGACACTGAAGCTTTCTTT | CATAINDRDTEAFF
NA | TRBJ2-1 | NA | TRBV5-6 | TGTGCCAGCAGCGGACTACAGGCCGGCTCCTACAATGAGCAGTTCTTC | CASSGLQAGSYNEQFF
NA | TRBJ1-2 | NA | TRBV5-1 | TGCGCCAGCAGCTTGAGGGACATGAGCGGCTACACCTTC | CASSLRDMSGYTF
TRBD1 | TRBJ1-4 | few | TRBV30 | TGTGCCTGGTCTACCGTACGGGACAGGAGATCCTCAACTAATGAAAAACTGTTTTTT | CAWSTVRDRRSSTNEKLFF
NA | TRBJ2-3 | few | TRBV5-4 | TGTGCCAGCAGCTTGGCGGGAGGCACAGATACGCAGTATTTT | CASSLAGGTDTQYF
NA | TRBJ1-4 | NA | TRBV25-1 | TGTGCCAGCAGTGACACGTCGACAGTAAATGAAAAACTGTTTTTT | CASSDTSTVNEKLFF
TRBD2 | TRBJ2-5 | NA | TRBV9 | TGTGCCAGCAGCGTCGAGCGGGGCCACCAACAAGAGACCCAGTACTTC | CASSVERGHQQETQYF
NA | TRBJ1-2 | few | TRBV7-2 | TGTGCCAGCAGCGCGGCGAGGAACTATGGCTACACCTTC | CASSAARNYGYTF
TRBD1 | TRBJ1-6 | few | TRBV6-1 | TGTGCCAGCAGGGGGGACAGTGATTCACCCCTCCACTTT | CASRGDSDSPLHF
NA | TRBJ1-1 | NA | TRBV7-2 | TGTGCCAGCAGCTTAGACAGGGCGGCTGAAGCTTTCTTT | CASSLDRAAEAFF
NA | TRBJ2-5 | few | TRBV20-1 | TGCAGTGCTACGTCCCAAGAGACCCAGTACTTC | CSATSQETQYF
NA | TRBJ2-1 | few | TRBV19 | TGTGCCAGTAGTGCACCGTGGAGGGGCCACAATGAGCAGTTCTTC | CASSAPWRGHNEQFF
TRBD1 | TRBJ2-5 | few | TRBV5-4 | TGTGCCAGCAGCACCCGGGACAGGGGAAGGGAGACCCAGTACTTC | CASSTRDRGRETQYF
TRBD1 | TRBJ2-6 | few | TRBV4-3 | TGCGCCAGCAGCCAAGAGTCGACAGGGATCCACTCTGGGGCCAACGTCCTGACTTTC | CASSQESTGIHSGANVLTF
NA | TRBJ1-1 | NA | TRBV5-1 | TGCGCCAGCAGCCCCGGGACTTTGAACACTGAAGCTTTCTTT | CASSPGTLNTEAFF
NA | TRBJ2-7 | NA | TRBV27 | TGTGCCAGCAGTTTATCGTCAGGGTACGAGCAGTACTTC | CASSLSSGYEQYF
TRBD1 | TRBJ1-6 | few | TRBV2 | TGTGCCAGCAGTGAAGTGGGACAGGGAAGTTCACCCCTCCACTTT | CASSEVGQGSSPLHF
NA | TRBJ1-1 | NA | TRBV5-1 | TGCGCCAGCAGCCCGGACAGAATGAACACTGAAGCTTTCTTT | CASSPDRMNTEAFF
TRBD1 | TRBJ1-6 | few | TRBV5-4 | TGTGCCAGCAGCGCGGGACAGCATAATTCACCCCTCCACTTT | CASSAGQHNSPLHF
NA | TRBJ2-7 | NA | TRBV14 | TGTGCCAGCCTACGAAGCGGTTACGAGCAGTACTTC | CASLRSGYEQYF
TRBD1 | TRBJ1-6 | NA | TRBV4-2 | TGTGCCAGCAGTCTACCGGGACAGACTTCACCCCTCCACTTT | CASSLPGQTSPLHF
TRBD2 | TRBJ2-3 | NA | TRBV10-3 | TGTGCCATCAAGCGGGGGGCCGAATCAGATACGCAGTATTTT | CAIKRGAESDTQYF
NA | TRBJ2-1 | NA | TRBV7-3 | TGTGCCAGCAGCGACGGACAACACAATGAGCAGTTCTTC | CASSDGQHNEQFF
TRBD1 | TRBJ1-1 | NA | TRBV9 | TGTGCCAGCAGCGCCGGACAGGGGTTTCCTGAAGCTTTCTTT | CASSAGQGFPEAFF
NA | TRBJ2-6 | few | TRBV4-2 | TGTGCCAGCAGCCCCTCCAGGCCCTCCAACGTCCTGACTTTC | CASSPSRPSNVLTF
NA | TRBJ1-6 | few | TRBV5-6 | TGTGCCAGCAGCTTGGGAGGACATTATAATTCACCCCTCCACTTT | CASSLGGHYNSPLHF